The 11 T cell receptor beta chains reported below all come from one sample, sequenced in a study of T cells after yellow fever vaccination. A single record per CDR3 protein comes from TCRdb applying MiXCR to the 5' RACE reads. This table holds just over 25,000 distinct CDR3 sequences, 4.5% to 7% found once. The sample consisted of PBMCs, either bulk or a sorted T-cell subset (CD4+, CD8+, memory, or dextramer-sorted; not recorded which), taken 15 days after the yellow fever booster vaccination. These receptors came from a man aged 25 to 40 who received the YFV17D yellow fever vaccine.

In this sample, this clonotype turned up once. In nucleotides, the CDR3 is TGCGCCAGCAACTATGTGACAGAAGAGACCCAGTACTTC. Translation: CASNYVTEETQYF. The genes are TRBV5-1 and TRBJ2-5, with a possible D match to TRBD1 (5 bases). The germline CDR1 and CDR2 sequences are SGHRS and YFSETQ. The CDR3 spans 13 residues. The ends were cut back, 6 bases at V and 3 bases at J, with 12 bases in the middle.

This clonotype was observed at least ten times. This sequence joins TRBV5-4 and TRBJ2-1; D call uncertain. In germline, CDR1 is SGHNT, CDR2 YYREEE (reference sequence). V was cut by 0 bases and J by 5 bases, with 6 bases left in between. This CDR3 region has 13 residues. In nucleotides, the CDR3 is TGTGCCAGCAGCTTGGACTCGAACAATGAGCAGTTCTTC. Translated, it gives CASSLDSNNEQFF. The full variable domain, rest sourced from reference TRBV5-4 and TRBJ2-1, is ETGVTQSPTHLIKTRGQQVTLRCSSQSGHNTVSWYQQALGQGPQFIFQYYREEENGRGNFPPRFSGLQFPNYSSELNVNALELDDSALYLCASSLDSNNEQFFGPGTRLTVL.

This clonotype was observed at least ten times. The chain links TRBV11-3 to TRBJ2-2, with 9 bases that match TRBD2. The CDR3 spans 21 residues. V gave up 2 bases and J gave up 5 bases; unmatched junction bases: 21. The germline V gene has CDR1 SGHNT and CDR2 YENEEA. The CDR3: CASSLQSGLAGRRLRTGELFF. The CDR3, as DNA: TGTGCCAGCAGCTTACAGTCCGGGCTAGCGGGACGACGTCTTCGGACCGGGGAGCTGTTTTTT.

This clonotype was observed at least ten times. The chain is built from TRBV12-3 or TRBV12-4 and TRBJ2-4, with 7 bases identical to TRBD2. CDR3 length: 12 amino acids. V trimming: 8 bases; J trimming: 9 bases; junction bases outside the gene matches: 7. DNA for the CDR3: TGTGCCAGCGGGGGGGGAAAGGCCATTCAGTACTTC. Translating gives CASGGGKAIQYF.

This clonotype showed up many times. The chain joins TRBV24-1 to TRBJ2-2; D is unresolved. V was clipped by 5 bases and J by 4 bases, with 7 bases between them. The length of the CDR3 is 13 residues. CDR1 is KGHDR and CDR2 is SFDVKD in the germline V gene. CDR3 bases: TGTGCCACCAGTGGTGATGCCACCGGGGAGCTGTTTTTT. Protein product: CATSGDATGELFF.

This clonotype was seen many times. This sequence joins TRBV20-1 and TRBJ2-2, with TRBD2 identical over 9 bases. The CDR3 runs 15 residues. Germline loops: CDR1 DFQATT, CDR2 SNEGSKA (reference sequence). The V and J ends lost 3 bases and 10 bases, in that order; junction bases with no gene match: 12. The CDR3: CSASRPRTSEVELFF. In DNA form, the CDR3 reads TGCAGTGCTAGTCGCCCCCGGACTAGCGAGGTGGAGCTGTTTTTT.

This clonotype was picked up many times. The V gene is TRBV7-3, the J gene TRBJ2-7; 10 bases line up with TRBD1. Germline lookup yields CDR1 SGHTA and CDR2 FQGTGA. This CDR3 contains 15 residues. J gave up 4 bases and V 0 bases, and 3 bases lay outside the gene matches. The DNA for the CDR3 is TGTGCCAGCAGCTTAACGGGACAGGGGCATTACGAGCAGTACTTC. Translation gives CASSLTGQGHYEQYF.

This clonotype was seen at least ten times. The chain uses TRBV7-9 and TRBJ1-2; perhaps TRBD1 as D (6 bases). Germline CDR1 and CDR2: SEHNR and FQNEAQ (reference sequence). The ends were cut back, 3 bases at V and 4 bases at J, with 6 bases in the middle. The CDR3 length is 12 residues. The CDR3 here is CASSLTGYGYTF. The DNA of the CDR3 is TGTGCCAGCAGCTTGACAGGCTATGGCTACACCTTC.

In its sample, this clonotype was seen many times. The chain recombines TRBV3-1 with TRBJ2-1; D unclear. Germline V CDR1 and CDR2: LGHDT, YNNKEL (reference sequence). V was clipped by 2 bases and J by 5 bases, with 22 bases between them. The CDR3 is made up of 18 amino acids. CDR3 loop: CASSQPLRRRQNDNEQFF. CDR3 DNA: TGTGCCAGCAGCCAACCTCTCCGGCGGAGACAAAATGACAATGAGCAGTTCTTC.

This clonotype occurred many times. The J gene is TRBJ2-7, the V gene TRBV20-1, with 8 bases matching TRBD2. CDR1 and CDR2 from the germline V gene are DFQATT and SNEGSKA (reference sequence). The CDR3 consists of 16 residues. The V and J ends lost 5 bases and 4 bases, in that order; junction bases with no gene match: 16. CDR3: CSAQGLAIGTGYEQYF. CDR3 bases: TGCAGTGCTCAAGGACTAGCCATCGGGACCGGATACGAGCAGTACTTC.

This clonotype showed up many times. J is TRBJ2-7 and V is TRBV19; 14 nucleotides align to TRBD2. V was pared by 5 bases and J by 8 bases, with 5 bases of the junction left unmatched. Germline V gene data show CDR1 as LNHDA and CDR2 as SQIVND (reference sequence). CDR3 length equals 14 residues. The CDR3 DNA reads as TGTGCCAGTAGTGCGGGACTAGCGGGAGCTAAGCAGTACTTC. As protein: CASSAGLAGAKQYF. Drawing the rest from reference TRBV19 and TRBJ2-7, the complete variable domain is DGGITQSPKYLFRKEGQNVTLSCEQNLNHDAMYWYRQDPGQGLRLIYYSQIVNDFQKGDIAEGYSVSREKKESFPLTVTSAQKNPTAFYLCASSAGLAGAKQYFGPGTRLTVT.